The 29 T cell receptor beta chains listed next were all sequenced from one sample in a study of T cell changes during pregnancy in multiple sclerosis. The assay was immunoSEQ multiplex PCR, and TCRdb's table has in-frame clones only and misses some. The repertoire has tens of thousands of clones, around 92% of them found once; the top ten carry around 1.3%. Sequenced: peripheral blood. These receptors were collected from a female donor with multiple sclerosis, enrolled in a pregnancy study.

V is TRBV14 and J is TRBJ2-7; TRBD2 aligns across 7 bases. The germline gives CDR1 SGHDN, CDR2 FVKESK. V shed 4 bases and J 5 bases; nucleotides not matched to a gene: 8. The CDR3 runs 14 residues. The CDR3 loop reads CASSLWGGNNEQYF. CDR3 sequence (DNA): TGTGCCAGCAGCCTCTGGGGGGGGAACAACGAGCAGTACTTC. Using reference TRBV14 and TRBJ2-7 for the parts outside the CDR3, the full variable domain is EAGVTQFPSHSVIEKGQTVTLRCDPISGHDNLYWYRRVMGKEIKFLLHFVKESKQDESGMPNNRFLAERTGGTYSTLKVQPAELEDSGVYFCASSLWGGNNEQYFGPGTRLTVT.

This clone appeared once. The chain carries TRBV7-3 and TRBJ2-5, with D unresolved. Trimming left V 3 bases short and J 5 bases short, with 16 bases between. Germline V gene lookup returns CDR1 SGHTA and CDR2 FQGTGA. The CDR3 is 15 residues long. This CDR3 is CASSLGGSGRETQYF. The CDR3 bases are TGTGCCAGCAGCTTGGGCGGCTCCGGAAGGGAGACCCAGTACTTC. The full variable domain, rest sourced from reference TRBV7-3 and TRBJ2-5, is GAGVSQTPSNKVTEKGKYVELRCDPISGHTALYWYRQSLGQGPEFLIYFQGTGAADDSGLPNDRFFAVRPEGSVSTLKIQRTERGDSAVYLCASSLGGSGRETQYFGPGTRLLVL.

The rearrangement uses TRBV16 and TRBJ2-1; weak D call: TRBD1 (5 bases). The germline CDR1 and CDR2 sequences are KGHSY and FQNENV. The germline V and J ends were trimmed by 3 bases and 5 bases, with 14 bases remaining between them. The CDR3 loop spans 15 amino acids. The CDR3 DNA follows: TGTGCCAGCAGCCATTCAAAGGGGAAGGACAATGAGCAGTTCTTC. It encodes CASSHSKGKDNEQFF. The full variable domain, in which reference TRBV16 and TRBJ2-1 provide the parts outside the CDR3, is GEEVAQTPKHLVRGEGQKAKLYCAPIKGHSYVFWYQQVLKNEFKFLISFQNENVFDETGMPKERFSAKCLPNSPCSLEIQATKLEDSAVYFCASSHSKGKDNEQFFGPGTRLTVL.

This chain connects TRBV6-4 to TRBJ2-3; D unresolved. The germline V gene encodes CDR1 MRHNA and CDR2 SNTAGT. Trimming stripped 3 bases from V and 2 bases from J, with 15 bases between. The CDR3 spans 16 residues. The CDR3 protein is CASSENPSVVTDTQYF. In DNA, the CDR3 is TGTGCCAGCAGTGAGAATCCCTCAGTGGTCACAGATACGCAGTATTTT.

In DNA form, the CDR3 reads TGTGCCAGCAGTCGACAGCCACTCGGCTACACCTTC. Translating it yields CASSRQPLGYTF. J is TRBJ1-2 and V is TRBV28, with D tentatively TRBD1 (5 bases). This CDR3 has 12 residues. The ends were cut back, 5 bases at V and 8 bases at J, with 12 bases in the middle. CDR1 MDHEN and CDR2 SYDVKM come from the germline V gene.

The chain carries TRBV20-1 and TRBJ1-1; D is unresolved. The germline CDR1 and CDR2 sequences are DFQATT and SNEGSKA (reference sequence). The CDR3 extends over 11 amino acids. The V gene lost 0 bases and the J gene lost 8 bases, with 7 bases spanning the gap. The chain's CDR3 is CSARESREAFF. For the CDR3, the DNA is TGCAGTGCTAGAGAATCCAGAGAAGCTTTCTTT.

The genes are TRBV2 and TRBJ1-1; 8 nucleotides align to TRBD1. The CDR3 totals 15 residues. V lost 5 bases to trimming and J lost 1 base; unmatched junction nucleotides: 6. From germline, CDR1 is SNHLY and CDR2 FYNNEI. CDR3 DNA sequence: TGTGCCAGCAGTCGTCGACAGGGGTGGAACACTGAAGCTTTCTTT. As protein: CASSRRQGWNTEAFF.

This chain links TRBV29-1 with TRBJ1-4, with D maybe TRBD1 (5 bases). CDR3 length equals 14 residues. V lost 6 bases to trimming and J lost 5 bases, with 16 bases between them. From germline, CDR1 is SQVTM and CDR2 ANQGSEA. DNA of the CDR3: TGCAGCGTGCAGAGACAGACCTTAAATGAAAAACTGTTTTTT. This encodes CSVQRQTLNEKLFF.

The chain recombines TRBV14 with TRBJ2-1; D assignment may be TRBD1 or TRBD2 (6 bases each). CDR3 size: 14 residues. Germline V lookup: CDR1 SGHDN, CDR2 FVKESK. Trimming pared 0 bases from V and 8 bases from J, leaving 11 bases between. The CDR3 is CASSQDPRGDEQFF. CDR3 nucleotides: TGTGCCAGCAGCCAAGATCCGAGGGGGGATGAGCAGTTCTTC. The whole variable domain, filled in from reference TRBV14 and TRBJ2-1, reads EAGVTQFPSHSVIEKGQTVTLRCDPISGHDNLYWYRRVMGKEIKFLLHFVKESKQDESGMPNNRFLAERTGGTYSTLKVQPAELEDSGVYFCASSQDPRGDEQFFGPGTRLTVL.

This clone is a singleton in its sample. The chain links TRBV5-6 to TRBJ2-7, with D possibly being TRBD1 or TRBD2 (6 bases each). Germline-derived CDR1 and CDR2 are SGHDT and YYEEEE. The CDR3 is 15 amino acids. V was shortened by 1 base and J by 7 bases, with 18 bases between the two germline ends. The CDR3 DNA reads as TGTGCCAGCAGCTTGTTAGGGGGGACGATGGGAGAGCAGTACTTC. It yields the protein CASSLLGGTMGEQYF.

This clone appeared once. CDR3 nucleotides: TGTGCCAGCAGCGGAGGGGAGGTTTTAGGGGGGCAGTTCTTC. Translation: CASSGGEVLGGQFF. The gene calls are TRBV9 and TRBJ2-1; perhaps D is TRBD1 or TRBD2 (6 bases each). The CDR3 covers 14 residues. Germline CDR1 reads SGDLS; CDR2 reads YYNGEE. Trimming took off 3 bases at V and 12 bases at J, with 19 bases between the two ends.

This chain links TRBV13 with TRBJ2-7; D gene ambiguous. The length of the CDR3 is 12 residues. The germline gives CDR1 PRHDT, CDR2 FYEKMQ (reference sequence). V dropped 3 bases and J dropped 3 bases, with 6 bases sitting between them. The CDR3 here is CASSFTSYEQYF. The CDR3 DNA reads TGTGCCAGCAGCTTTACCAGCTACGAGCAGTACTTC.

The rearrangement links TRBV20-1 to TRBJ2-7; D not certain. V lost 5 bases to trimming and J lost 4 bases, with 9 bases between them. Germline lookup yields CDR1 DFQATT and CDR2 SNEGSKA (reference sequence). The CDR3 length is 11 residues. CDR3 amino acids: CSAGVEYEQYF. The CDR3 DNA sequence: TGCAGTGCTGGGGTGGAGTACGAGCAGTACTTC.

This chain joins TRBV19 and TRBJ1-2; D is perhaps TRBD1 (5 bases). Germline CDR1 and CDR2: LNHDA and SQIVND (reference sequence). Between the trimmed V and J ends, which lost 5 bases and 3 bases, there was a span of 19 bases. The CDR3 runs 16 residues. CDR3: CASSRRGWFRDYGYTF. CDR3 DNA: TGTGCCAGTAGTCGCCGGGGCTGGTTTCGGGACTATGGCTACACCTTC.

The chain carries TRBV9 and TRBJ2-3; 11 bases line up with TRBD2. V dropped 3 bases and J dropped 1; count of bases not matched to a gene: 10. The CDR3 runs to 18 residues. CDR1 and CDR2 from the germline V gene are SGDLS and YYNGEE. The CDR3: CASSARIAGGAGTDTQYF. In DNA, the CDR3 is TGTGCCAGCAGCGCCAGAATAGCGGGAGGGGCGGGCACAGATACGCAGTATTTT.

This rearrangement joins TRBV5-4 to TRBJ2-3; 7 bases fit TRBD2. The CDR3 extends over 17 amino acids. Unmatched junction bases numbered 14, after V lost 4 bases and J lost 3 bases. Germline V gene data show CDR1 as SGHNT and CDR2 as YYREEE (reference sequence). The CDR3 DNA sequence: TGTGCCAGCAGCAAACCGCCGGGGCCGGGGGGAACAGATACGCAGTATTTT. Amino acid sequence: CASSKPPGPGGTDTQYF.

The rearrangement links TRBV27 to TRBJ1-2; D is unresolved. Germline V gene lookup returns CDR1 MNHEY and CDR2 SMNVEV (reference sequence). V gave up 5 bases and J gave up 5 bases, with 21 bases separating them. The CDR3 runs 16 residues. The CDR3 here is CASSPTGWRRIYGYTF. The CDR3 region has the DNA TGTGCCAGCAGTCCCACGGGTTGGAGGAGAATATATGGCTACACCTTC.

The gene calls are TRBV7-9 and TRBJ2-2; possible D gene TRBD1, 6 bases. This CDR3 has 15 residues. The germline CDR1 and CDR2 sequences are SEHNR and FQNEAQ (reference sequence). V was cut by 5 bases and J by 0 bases, with 10 bases left in between. The CDR3 nucleotides read TGTGCCAGCAGCAATAGGACAGCGAACACCGGGGAGCTGTTTTTT. It translates to CASSNRTANTGELFF.

The chain is built from TRBV7-2 and TRBJ1-2; 7 nucleotides line up with TRBD1. Germline CDR1 SGHTA, CDR2 FQGNSA. The CDR3 runs 15 residues. J lost 5 bases, V lost 5 bases, and 11 bases had no gene match. The CDR3 reads CASSPGTDNLYGYTF. The CDR3 DNA sequence: TGTGCCAGCAGCCCTGGGACAGATAATTTATATGGCTACACCTTC.

The chain combines TRBV28 with TRBJ1-5; a possible D gene is TRBD1 (5 bases). The germline V gene has CDR1 MDHEN and CDR2 SYDVKM. This CDR3 comprises 13 residues. Trimming pared 6 bases from V and 6 bases from J, leaving 12 bases between. The CDR3 nucleotides are TGTGCCAGCAGCCGGAGCAGGGTTCAGCCCCAGCATTTT. Protein: CASSRSRVQPQHF.

The J gene is TRBJ2-7, the V gene TRBV19; D is unresolved. Germline V gene lookup returns CDR1 LNHDA and CDR2 SQIVND (reference sequence). The CDR3 is 13 amino acids. The germline V and J ends were trimmed by 3 bases and 2 bases, with 8 bases remaining between them. The CDR3 protein is CASSIEITYEQYF. CDR3 DNA sequence: TGTGCCAGTAGTATTGAGATAACCTACGAGCAGTACTTC. Using reference TRBV19 and TRBJ2-7 for the parts outside the CDR3, the full variable domain is DGGITQSPKYLFRKEGQNVTLSCEQNLNHDAMYWYRQDPGQGLRLIYYSQIVNDFQKGDIAEGYSVSREKKESFPLTVTSAQKNPTAFYLCASSIEITYEQYFGPGTRLTVT.

The chain couples TRBV28 to TRBJ2-1; D is unclear. The CDR3 has 14 amino acids. The V end lost 4 bases, the J end lost 8 bases, and 15 bases lay between the germline ends. The V gene's germline CDR1 is MDHEN and CDR2 SYDVKM. In nucleotides, the CDR3 is TGTGCCAGCAGTTCTCCTTCAGTCTTACATGAGCAGTTCTTC. Translating gives CASSSPSVLHEQFF.

CDR3 protein: CASSIDSRYGYTF. The CDR3 bases are TGTGCCAGTAGTATCGACAGCCGATATGGCTACACCTTC. The chain links TRBV19 to TRBJ1-2, with a tentative D call TRBD1 (5 bases). The V gene lost 3 bases and the J gene lost 5 bases, with 10 bases spanning the gap. The CDR3 extends over 13 amino acids. CDR1 LNHDA and CDR2 SQIVND come from the germline V gene (reference sequence).

This chain connects TRBV10-2 to TRBJ1-4; 12 nucleotides line up with TRBD1. V gave up 4 bases and J gave up 8 bases; unmatched junction bases: 5. The CDR3 runs to 15 residues. Per the germline V gene, CDR1 is WSHSY and CDR2 is SAAADI. The CDR3 DNA sequence: TGCGCCAGCAGTGGCAGGGACAGGGGGCAGGAAAAACTGTTTTTT. It encodes CASSGRDRGQEKLFF.

This clone was observed a single time. The CDR3 reads CAWIQGKDNYGYTF. CDR3 DNA: TGTGCCTGGATTCAGGGGAAGGATAACTATGGCTACACCTTC. The chain employs TRBV30 and TRBJ1-2; TRBD1 is a possible D gene (6 bases). V lost 4 bases and J lost 1, with 13 bases in between. Germline V gene lookup returns CDR1 GTSNPN and CDR2 SVGIG (reference sequence). This CDR3 contains 14 residues.

The chain links TRBV6-5 to TRBJ1-2, with TRBD1 as a possible D gene (6 bases). The germline V and J ends were trimmed by 2 bases and 4 bases, with 14 bases remaining between them. Germline CDR1 and CDR2: MNHEY and SVGAGI. This CDR3 contains 15 residues. CDR3 region: CASSYGAGEGYGYTF. The CDR3 bases are TGTGCCAGCAGTTACGGGGCAGGGGAGGGCTATGGCTACACCTTC.

V and J are TRBV30 and TRBJ1-2; D call uncertain. The CDR3 spans 15 residues. The V and J ends lost 3 bases and 4 bases respectively, with 18 bases between them. Germline loops: CDR1 GTSNPN, CDR2 SVGIG (reference sequence). The CDR3, as DNA: TGTGCCTGGAGCCCCCATTACACCACATTCTATGGCTACACCTTC. Amino acid sequence: CAWSPHYTTFYGYTF.

V usage is TRBV4-2 and J usage is TRBJ2-7, with 13 bases fitting TRBD2. The germline V gene encodes CDR1 LGHNA and CDR2 YNFKEQ. V lost 3 bases and J lost 0; bases outside the gene matches: 2. This CDR3 is 16 amino acids long. CDR3: CASSQGTSGASYEQYF. The CDR3, as DNA: TGTGCCAGCAGCCAGGGGACTAGCGGGGCCTCCTACGAGCAGTACTTC.

The V call is TRBV4-2, the J call TRBJ2-3; 9 bases are shared with TRBD2. J was trimmed by 0 bases and V by 3 bases; bases with no gene match: 10. The CDR3 is 18 amino acids. Germline V gives CDR1 LGHNA, CDR2 YNFKEQ. CDR3 region: CASSQDLTSGVSTDTQYF. DNA for the CDR3: TGTGCCAGCAGCCAGGATCTGACTAGCGGTGTTAGCACAGATACGCAGTATTTT.